The 32 T cell receptor beta chains reported below all come from one sample, sequenced in a study of shared clonotypes between healthy human individuals. Naive CD8 cells comprised CD45RO-negative, CCR7-positively selected cells, excluding terminally differentiated effector memory CD45RA+ cells. Sequenced by immunoSEQ multiplex PCR; TCRdb stores in-frame clones only, minus some. The data hold 630,000 or so clones, with 95% to 98% observed a single time. The source material was naive CD8+ T cells sorted from blood. These receptors originate from a man aged 30 to 45 in good health.

The chain joins TRBV9 to TRBJ2-2; 9 positions agree with TRBD2. CDR3 size: 16 residues. With V trimmed by 2 bases and J by 0 bases, 2 bases remained unmatched. From germline, CDR1 is SGDLS and CDR2 YYNGEE. The CDR3 sequence is CASSVSGSSNTGELFF. The CDR3 DNA is TGTGCCAGCAGCGTTAGCGGGAGTTCGAACACCGGGGAGCTGTTTTTT.

V gene TRBV5-1 combines with J gene TRBJ2-7, with 7 bases matching TRBD2. The germline CDR1 and CDR2 sequences are SGHRS and YFSETQ. The CDR3 covers 16 residues. The J segment lost 4 bases and the V segment lost 0 bases, leaving 10 bases of the junction unmatched. CDR3 sequence: CASSLAPAGDGYEQYF. The CDR3 DNA reads as TGCGCCAGCAGCTTGGCCCCGGCGGGAGACGGGTACGAGCAGTACTTC.

The CDR3 coding sequence is TGTGCCAGCAGTTCGGGACTAGCGGGAGCCGTCTACAATGAGCAGTTCTTC. It is translated as CASSSGLAGAVYNEQFF. The rearrangement links TRBV27 to TRBJ2-1; 14 positions match TRBD2. The CDR3 runs to 17 residues. The V and J ends lost 4 bases and 3 bases, in that order; junction bases with no gene match: 5. Germline V lookup: CDR1 MNHEY, CDR2 SMNVEV (reference sequence).

The chain carries TRBV11-2 and TRBJ2-1, with 8 positions matching TRBD2. The germline CDR1 and CDR2 sequences are SGHAT and FQNNGV. CDR3 length equals 14 residues. V gave up 11 bases and J gave up 2 bases; unmatched junction bases: 8. CDR3 amino acids: CAVGTSGTYNEQFF. The CDR3 nucleotides are TGTGCCGTCGGCACTAGCGGAACCTACAATGAGCAGTTCTTC.

The sample holds one count of this clone. The rearrangement uses TRBV28 and TRBJ1-4; D is perhaps TRBD1 (5 bases). Per the germline V gene, CDR1 is MDHEN and CDR2 is SYDVKM. V shed 11 bases and J shed 8 bases, with 15 bases lying between them. The CDR3 spans 12 residues. Here the CDR3 DNA reads TGTGCCTCAACCGATGAGGGGGAAAAACTGTTTTTT. Residues: CASTDEGEKLFF.

The chain combines TRBV5-1 with TRBJ2-7; 10 nucleotides align to TRBD2. The junction had 9 bases not matched to a gene; V was cut back by 4 bases and J by 2 bases. The V gene's germline CDR1 is SGHRS and CDR2 YFSETQ. The CDR3 sequence is 16 residues long. The DNA of the CDR3 is TGCGCCAGCAGCCACATCGGACTAGCGGCCCCCTACGAGCAGTACTTC. Its translation: CASSHIGLAAPYEQYF.

The rearrangement uses TRBV5-4 and TRBJ2-7, with no clear D. Germline V lookup: CDR1 SGHNT, CDR2 YYREEE (reference sequence). The germline V and J ends were trimmed by 4 bases and 3 bases, with 14 bases remaining between them. This CDR3 is built from 14 residues. The CDR3 sequence: CASSTRGPIYEQYF. DNA for the CDR3: TGTGCCAGCAGCACCCGTGGGCCGATCTACGAGCAGTACTTC. Using reference TRBV5-4 and TRBJ2-7 for the parts outside the CDR3, the full variable domain is ETGVTQSPTHLIKTRGQQVTLRCSSQSGHNTVSWYQQALGQGPQFIFQYYREEENGRGNFPPRFSGLQFPNYSSELNVNALELDDSALYLCASSTRGPIYEQYFGPGTRLTVT.

The rearrangement uses TRBV7-8 and TRBJ2-7; D possibly uses TRBD1 or TRBD2 (5 bases each). Looked up from germline, CDR1 is SGHVS and CDR2 is FQNEAQ. The V end was cut by 2 bases, the J end by 1 base, with 9 bases between. This CDR3 region has 14 residues. CDR3 nucleotide sequence: TGTGCCAGCAGCTTATGGGACGTATCCTACGAGCAGTACTTC. Translation: CASSLWDVSYEQYF.

The chain is built from TRBV29-1 and TRBJ2-1, with unresolved D. The length of the CDR3 is 14 residues. The germline gives CDR1 SQVTM, CDR2 ANQGSEA. Trimming cost V 4 bases and J 0 bases, with 10 bases left between them. CDR3 bases: TGCAGCGTTGTGTCTGAGAGCTCCTACAATGAGCAGTTCTTC. It yields the protein CSVVSESSYNEQFF.

This clone was seen only once. The V gene is TRBV19, the J gene TRBJ1-5; no definite D call. This CDR3 has 13 residues. The germline V gene encodes CDR1 LNHDA and CDR2 SQIVND (reference sequence). V gave up 1 base and J gave up 5 bases, with 6 bases separating them. CDR3 sequence reads: CASSIVLDQPQHF. The CDR3 nucleotides are TGTGCCAGTAGTATAGTTCTCGATCAGCCCCAGCATTTT. Based on the CDR3 plus reference TRBV19 and TRBJ1-5, the full variable domain is DGGITQSPKYLFRKEGQNVTLSCEQNLNHDAMYWYRQDPGQGLRLIYYSQIVNDFQKGDIAEGYSVSREKKESFPLTVTSAQKNPTAFYLCASSIVLDQPQHFGDGTRLSIL.

The chain joins TRBV10-3 to TRBJ1-2; D gene unclear. Germline CDR1 ENHRY, CDR2 SYGVKD. The CDR3 spans 11 residues. V was pared by 8 bases and J by 4 bases, with 8 bases between. The CDR3 sequence is CAIQSGYGYTF. The CDR3 coding sequence is TGTGCCATCCAGTCCGGCTATGGCTACACCTTC.

V gene TRBV28 combines with J gene TRBJ2-7; TRBD2 might be the D (5 bases). The CDR3 spans 13 residues. Germline V gene data show CDR1 as MDHEN and CDR2 as SYDVKM. V lost 6 bases and J lost 4, with 13 bases in between. This CDR3 is CASRPSTRYEQYF. CDR3 DNA sequence: TGTGCCAGCAGGCCCTCAACTAGGTACGAGCAGTACTTC.

The chain combines TRBV29-1 with TRBJ2-1, with TRBD2 matching over 11 bases. The length of the CDR3 is 15 residues. CDR1 and CDR2 (germline): SQVTM, ANQGSEA. V was pared by 6 bases and J by 5 bases, with 9 bases of the junction left unmatched. The CDR3 reads CSVALSGREDNEQFF. The CDR3 DNA follows: TGCAGCGTAGCTCTTAGCGGGAGGGAGGACAATGAGCAGTTCTTC.

The J gene is TRBJ2-7, the V gene TRBV4-3, with TRBD1 matching over 10 bases. V dropped 0 bases and J dropped 1; count of bases not matched to a gene: 6. The CDR3 covers 17 residues. The V gene's germline CDR1 is LGHNA and CDR2 YSLEER. The CDR3 DNA reads TGCGCCAGCAGCCAAGAATCTCGGACAGGGGGTTCCTACGAGCAGTACTTC. Translating gives CASSQESRTGGSYEQYF.

This chain links TRBV29-1 with TRBJ2-7; D is uncertain. The ends were cut back, 1 base at V and 0 bases at J, with 10 bases in the middle. In germline, CDR1 is SQVTM, CDR2 ANQGSEA. The length of the CDR3 is 14 residues. The CDR3 DNA follows: TGCAGCGTTGAAGTCTTCGAGAGCTCCTACGAGCAGTACTTC. Translation: CSVEVFESSYEQYF.

The V gene is TRBV5-4, the J gene TRBJ1-2; no clear D. The CDR3 consists of 12 residues. Germline CDR1 and CDR2: SGHNT and YYREEE (reference sequence). The germline V and J ends were trimmed by 9 bases and 8 bases, with 17 bases remaining between them. The CDR3 here is CAIPNGRRGYTF. DNA for the CDR3: TGTGCCATCCCGAATGGGCGGAGGGGCTACACCTTC.

V is TRBV9 and J is TRBJ2-1; 7 positions agree with TRBD1. This CDR3 contains 17 residues. V shed 6 bases and J 8 bases; nucleotides not matched to a gene: 20. Per germline, CDR1 SGDLS and CDR2 YYNGEE. The CDR3 DNA reads as TGTGCCAGCAATCGCGGACAGGTTACTTCGGGATACGATGAGCAGTTCTTC. It yields the protein CASNRGQVTSGYDEQFF.

V is TRBV5-1 and J is TRBJ2-7, with D hard to call. The V and J ends lost 1 base and 4 bases respectively, with 9 bases between them. The germline V gene encodes CDR1 SGHRS and CDR2 YFSETQ. This CDR3 spans 13 amino acids. The CDR3 nucleotides read TGCGCCAGCAGCTTGTTTATAGGATACGAGCAGTACTTC. Its translation is CASSLFIGYEQYF.

In its sample, this clone was seen once. The chain has TRBV7-9 and TRBJ1-4; no firm D call. This CDR3 spans 16 amino acids. Germline CDR1 and CDR2: SEHNR and FQNEAQ (reference sequence). Trimming cost V 1 base and J 8 bases, with 17 bases left between them. CDR3 region: CASSLVPRLGNEKLFF. CDR3 DNA: TGTGCCAGCAGCTTAGTCCCGAGGTTGGGTAACGAAAAACTGTTTTTT.

This clone appeared a single time. This chain uses TRBV4-1 with TRBJ1-2; 7 bases map to TRBD1. Germline assignment: CDR1 MGHRA and CDR2 YSYEKL. Trimming at V came to 4 bases and at J to 10 bases, leaving 12 bases not matched to a gene. This CDR3 region has 14 residues. Here the CDR3 reads CASSPPGQKRDYTF. For the CDR3, the DNA is TGCGCCAGCAGCCCACCGGGACAGAAGAGGGACTACACCTTC.

V is TRBV5-4 and J is TRBJ2-1, with D maybe TRBD2 (5 bases). V shed 0 bases and J shed 3 bases, with 10 bases lying between them. The CDR3 length is 15 residues. Germline CDR1 SGHNT, CDR2 YYREEE (reference sequence). CDR3 sequence reads: CASSLAGVGYNEQFF. CDR3 DNA: TGTGCCAGCAGCTTGGCCGGGGTGGGCTACAATGAGCAGTTCTTC.

The chain joins TRBV6-5 to TRBJ2-4; TRBD1 might be the D (5 bases). The V end lost 4 bases, the J end lost 0 bases, and 7 bases lay between the germline ends. Germline CDR1 reads MNHEY; CDR2 reads SVGAGI. The CDR3 consists of 14 residues. The CDR3, as DNA: TGTGCCAGCAGTTTTACAGGAGCCAAAAACATTCAGTACTTC. Protein: CASSFTGAKNIQYF.

This chain joins TRBV2 and TRBJ2-7; D is undetermined. CDR3 length: 12 residues. The germline CDR1 and CDR2 sequences are SNHLY and FYNNEI. V lost 10 bases and J lost 3, with 13 bases in between. The CDR3: CATRVLGYEQYF. CDR3 bases: TGTGCCACCCGGGTTCTTGGCTACGAGCAGTACTTC.

Comment on this clone: Other nucleotide sequences from this sample produce the same CDR3. CDR3 nucleotide sequence: TGTGCCAGCAGTGAATACCTCACAGATACGCAGTATTTT. Translating gives CASSEYLTDTQYF. The chain joins TRBV25-1 to TRBJ2-3; no firm D call. The CDR3 loop spans 13 amino acids. V was shortened by 0 bases and J by 2 bases, with 3 bases between the two germline ends. Germline V gene sequence: CDR1 MGHDK, CDR2 SYGVNS. The entire variable domain, with the rest obtained from reference TRBV25-1 and TRBJ2-3, is as follows: EADIYQTPRYLVIGTGKKITLECSQTMGHDKMYWYQQDPGMELHLIHYSYGVNSTEKGDLSSESTVSRIRTEHFPLTLESARPSHTSQYLCASSEYLTDTQYFGPGTRLTVL.

The CDR3, as DNA: TGTGCCAGCAGCCTCTCCTGGGGCTCCTACGAGCAGTACTTC. This encodes CASSLSWGSYEQYF. The rearrangement uses TRBV7-2 and TRBJ2-7; D gene ambiguous. This CDR3 region has 14 residues. Germline assignment: CDR1 SGHTA and CDR2 FQGNSA. V lost 5 bases and J 0 bases, leaving 11 bases between the germline ends. The whole variable domain, remainder taken from reference TRBV7-2 and TRBJ2-7, is GAGVSQSPSNKVTEKGKDVELRCDPISGHTALYWYRQSLGQGLEFLIYFQGNSAPDKSGLPSDRFSAERTGGSVSTLTIQRTQQEDSAVYLCASSLSWGSYEQYFGPGTRLTVT.

V and J are TRBV28 and TRBJ2-7; 12 nucleotides match TRBD2. Germline V gene data show CDR1 as MDHEN and CDR2 as SYDVKM. The CDR3 totals 19 residues. The J segment lost 3 bases and the V segment lost 2 bases, leaving 14 bases of the junction unmatched. CDR3: CASSLRPGLAGLKGYEQYF. CDR3 coding DNA: TGTGCCAGCAGTTTACGTCCCGGACTAGCGGGACTTAAGGGCTACGAGCAGTACTTC.

This clone was seen only once. This sequence joins TRBV7-7 and TRBJ2-1; 8 bases fit TRBD1. The germline V gene encodes CDR1 SSHAT and CDR2 FNYEAQ (reference sequence). The CDR3 has 15 residues. Germline trimming cut 3 bases from V and 2 bases from J; bases unmatched to any gene: 3. CDR3 loop: CASSFGRGPYNEQFF. The CDR3 DNA follows: TGTGCCAGCAGCTTTGGCAGGGGGCCCTACAATGAGCAGTTCTTC.

This chain links TRBV9 with TRBJ2-3; 9 bases are a match to TRBD2. Germline V CDR1 and CDR2: SGDLS, YYNGEE. The J segment lost 0 bases and the V segment lost 4 bases, leaving 3 bases of the junction unmatched. The CDR3 is made up of 15 amino acids. In DNA, the CDR3 is TGTGCCAGCAGCCAGGGACTAGCTAGCACAGATACGCAGTATTTT. It is translated as CASSQGLASTDTQYF.

This clone was counted a single time. The rearrangement uses TRBV11-2 and TRBJ2-7, with no clear D. CDR1 SGHAT and CDR2 FQNNGV come from the germline V gene. V was clipped by 1 base and J by 4 bases, with 11 bases between them. The CDR3 consists of 14 residues. CDR3 region: CASSLVLDLYEQYF. Here the CDR3 DNA reads TGTGCCAGCAGCTTAGTTTTGGATTTGTACGAGCAGTACTTC.

The gene calls are TRBV7-8 and TRBJ2-1; D unresolved. The CDR3 has 12 residues. Trimming took 4 bases from V and 6 from J, leaving 7 bases between them. Germline CDR1 reads SGHVS; CDR2 reads FQNEAQ. CDR3 in amino acids: CASSWAFNEQFF. The CDR3 nucleotides read TGTGCCAGCAGCTGGGCCTTCAATGAGCAGTTCTTC.

V is TRBV13 and J is TRBJ1-2; tentative D call: TRBD1 (5 bases). This CDR3 has 15 amino acids. Trimming shortened V by 5 bases and J by 0 bases, and 13 bases separated the two germline ends. Germline CDR1 reads PRHDT; CDR2 reads FYEKMQ (reference sequence). This CDR3 is CASSLRGFANYGYTF. Written as DNA, the CDR3 is TGTGCCAGCAGCCTTCGGGGCTTCGCTAACTATGGCTACACCTTC.

The chain has TRBV12-5 and TRBJ2-7; D not resolved. Between the trimmed V and J ends, which lost 1 base and 3 bases, there was a span of 16 bases. The germline V gene encodes CDR1 LGHNT and CDR2 FRNRAP. This CDR3 has 16 residues. In DNA, the CDR3 is TGTGCTAGTGGTTTGGACGACTCTGGGAAAGGCTACGAGCAGTACTTC. Amino acid sequence: CASGLDDSGKGYEQYF.